What follows describes a single T cell receptor beta chain. These data belong to a study of blood T cell repertoires in COVID-19. Per germline, CDR1 LGHDT and CDR2 YNNKEL (reference sequence). CDR3 size: 16 residues. V shed 2 bases and J shed 7 bases, with 20 bases lying between them. Authors' methods: For nucleated cells, counts were estimated from reference gene primer amplification. The data were produced by immunoSEQ multiplex PCR, yet TCRdb's version contains in-frame clones alone and is incomplete. Clone size and V and J calls were adopted from that table, with D and trimming inferred from the DNA. Of under 300,000 clones in the sample, approximately 85% were seen once.

The origin of this receptor is a woman in her 70s with acute or convalescent COVID-19. The sample consisted of peripheral blood. The chain links TRBV3-1 (or the pseudogene TRBV3-2) to TRBJ1-1; a possible D gene is TRBD1 (5 bases). Written as DNA, the CDR3 is TGTGCCAGCAGCCAAACTCGACAGATCACCAAACTTGAAGCTTTCTTT. Its protein is CASSQTRQITKLEAFF.